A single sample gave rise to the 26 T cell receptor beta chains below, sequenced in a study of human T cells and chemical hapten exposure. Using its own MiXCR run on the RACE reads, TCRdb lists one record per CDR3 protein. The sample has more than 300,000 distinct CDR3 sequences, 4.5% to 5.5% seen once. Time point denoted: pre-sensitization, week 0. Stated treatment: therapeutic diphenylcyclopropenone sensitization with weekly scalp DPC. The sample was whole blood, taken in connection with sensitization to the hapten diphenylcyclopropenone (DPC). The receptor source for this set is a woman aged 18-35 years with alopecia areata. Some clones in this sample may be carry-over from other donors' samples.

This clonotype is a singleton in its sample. DNA for the CDR3: TGTGCCAGCAGTCAACGGGGGGGTGGTAATGAGCAGTTCTTC. It codes for CASSQRGGGNEQFF. The rearrangement links TRBV7-6 to TRBJ2-1; TRBD2 agrees at 8 bases. Germline CDR1 SGHVS, CDR2 FNYEAQ. The CDR3 is 14 residues long. V was clipped by 6 bases and J by 7 bases; unmatched bases: 8.

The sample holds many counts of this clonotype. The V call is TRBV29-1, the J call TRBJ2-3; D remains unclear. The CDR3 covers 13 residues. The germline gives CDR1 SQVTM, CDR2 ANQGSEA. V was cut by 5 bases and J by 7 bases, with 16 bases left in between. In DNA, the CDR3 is TGCAGCGTTTCTCTCCTCGGCGCGAATACGCAGTATTTT. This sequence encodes CSVSLLGANTQYF.

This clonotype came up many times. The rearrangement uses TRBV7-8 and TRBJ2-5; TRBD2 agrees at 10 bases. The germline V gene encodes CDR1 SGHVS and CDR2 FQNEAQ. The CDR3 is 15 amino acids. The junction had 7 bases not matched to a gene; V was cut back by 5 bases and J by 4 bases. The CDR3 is CASSISGGRIETQYF. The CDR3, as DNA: TGTGCCAGCAGCATTAGCGGGGGGAGGATAGAGACCCAGTACTTC.

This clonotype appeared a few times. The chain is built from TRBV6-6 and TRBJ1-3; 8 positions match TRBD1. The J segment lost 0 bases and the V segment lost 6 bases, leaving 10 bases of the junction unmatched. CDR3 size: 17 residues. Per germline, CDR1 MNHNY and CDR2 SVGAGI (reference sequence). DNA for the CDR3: TGTGCCAGCAGCACGAAGGGACAGGTGTACTCTGGAAACACCATATATTTT. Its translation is CASSTKGQVYSGNTIYF.

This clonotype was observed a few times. The DNA of the CDR3 is TGTGCCAGCAGCCCCTCTCTTTCCGTTGGGAGAGAGACCCAGTACTTC. Encoded protein: CASSPSLSVGRETQYF. This chain links TRBV7-3 with TRBJ2-5, with D possibly matching TRBD2 (5 bases). Germline CDR1 and CDR2: SGHTA and FQGTGA. CDR3 length: 16 residues. Trimming took off 5 bases at V and 4 bases at J, with 20 bases between the two ends.

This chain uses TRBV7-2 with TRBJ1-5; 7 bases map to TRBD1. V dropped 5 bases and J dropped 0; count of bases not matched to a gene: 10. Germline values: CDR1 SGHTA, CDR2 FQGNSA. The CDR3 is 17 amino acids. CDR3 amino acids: CASSLSGDRVSNQPQHF. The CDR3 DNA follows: TGTGCCAGCAGCCTATCGGGAGACAGGGTTAGCAATCAGCCCCAGCATTTT.

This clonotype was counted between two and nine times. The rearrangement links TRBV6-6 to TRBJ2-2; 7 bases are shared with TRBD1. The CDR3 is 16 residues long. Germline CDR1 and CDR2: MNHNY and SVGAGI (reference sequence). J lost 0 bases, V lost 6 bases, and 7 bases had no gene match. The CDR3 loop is CASSSDRDANTGELFF. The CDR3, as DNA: TGTGCCAGCAGCTCCGACAGGGACGCGAACACCGGGGAGCTGTTTTTT.

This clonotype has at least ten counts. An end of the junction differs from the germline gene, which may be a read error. CDR3 DNA: TGTGCCAGCAGTATAGCGGGGGAATACAATGAGCAGTTCTTC. Its translation is CASSIAGEYNEQFF. The rearrangement uses TRBV12-3 or TRBV12-4 and TRBJ2-1; TRBD2 aligns across 9 bases. This CDR3 comprises 14 residues.

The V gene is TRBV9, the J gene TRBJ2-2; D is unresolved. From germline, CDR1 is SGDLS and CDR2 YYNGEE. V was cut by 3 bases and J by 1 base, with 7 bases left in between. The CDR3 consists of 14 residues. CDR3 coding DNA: TGTGCCAGCAGCGCGAATCGGAACACCGGGGAGCTGTTTTTT. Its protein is CASSANRNTGELFF.

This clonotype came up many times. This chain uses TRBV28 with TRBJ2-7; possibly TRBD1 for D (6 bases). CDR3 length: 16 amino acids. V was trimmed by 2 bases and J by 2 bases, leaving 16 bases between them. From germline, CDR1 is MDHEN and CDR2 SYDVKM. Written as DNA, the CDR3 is TGTGCCAGCAGTTTACGGGGCAGGGGCTTAACCTACGAGCAGTACTTC. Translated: CASSLRGRGLTYEQYF.

This chain's CDR3 is CASSQVSGEDTEAFF. CDR3 in DNA: TGCGCCAGCAGCCAAGTCTCAGGGGAGGACACTGAAGCTTTCTTT. The rearrangement links TRBV4-3 to TRBJ1-1, with D possibly being TRBD1 (6 bases). The V and J ends lost 1 base and 3 bases respectively, with 12 bases between them. The germline V gene encodes CDR1 LGHNA and CDR2 YSLEER. The CDR3 extends over 15 amino acids.

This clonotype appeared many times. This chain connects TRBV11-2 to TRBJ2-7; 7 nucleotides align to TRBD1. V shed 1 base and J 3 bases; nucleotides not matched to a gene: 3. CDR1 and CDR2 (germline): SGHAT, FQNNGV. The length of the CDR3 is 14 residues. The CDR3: CASSLGDSYYEQYF. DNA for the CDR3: TGTGCCAGCAGCTTAGGGGACAGCTACTACGAGCAGTACTTC.

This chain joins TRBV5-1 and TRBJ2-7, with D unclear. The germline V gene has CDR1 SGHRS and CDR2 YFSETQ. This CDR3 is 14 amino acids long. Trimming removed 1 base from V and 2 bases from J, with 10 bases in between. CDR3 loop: CASSLNGVTYEQYF. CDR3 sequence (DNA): TGCGCCAGCAGCTTGAACGGTGTAACCTACGAGCAGTACTTC.

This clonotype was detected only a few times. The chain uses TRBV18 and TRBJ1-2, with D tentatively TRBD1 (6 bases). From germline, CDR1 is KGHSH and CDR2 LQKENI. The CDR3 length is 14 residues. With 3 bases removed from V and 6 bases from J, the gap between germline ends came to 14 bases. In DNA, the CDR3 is TGTGCCAGCTCACCCGATAACAGGGAACATGGCTACACCTTC. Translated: CASSPDNREHGYTF.

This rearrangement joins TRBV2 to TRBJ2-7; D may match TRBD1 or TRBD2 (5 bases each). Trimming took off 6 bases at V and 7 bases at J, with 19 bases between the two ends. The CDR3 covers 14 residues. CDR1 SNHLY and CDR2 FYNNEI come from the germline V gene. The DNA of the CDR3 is TGTGCCAGCAGCCCTAGGGACCTCCCGGGGGAGCAGTACTTC. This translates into CASSPRDLPGEQYF. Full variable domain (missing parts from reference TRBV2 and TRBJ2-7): EPEVTQTPSHQVTQMGQEVILRCVPISNHLYFYWYRQILGQKVEFLVSFYNNEISEKSEIFDDQFSVERPDGSNFTLKIRSTKLEDSAMYFCASSPRDLPGEQYFGPGTRLTVT.

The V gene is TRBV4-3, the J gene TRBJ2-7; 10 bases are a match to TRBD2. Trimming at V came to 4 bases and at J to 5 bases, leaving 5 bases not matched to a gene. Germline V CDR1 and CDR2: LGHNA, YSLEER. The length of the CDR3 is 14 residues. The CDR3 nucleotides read TGCGCCAGCAGCCCGGGACTAGCGAACCACGAGCAGTACTTC. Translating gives CASSPGLANHEQYF.

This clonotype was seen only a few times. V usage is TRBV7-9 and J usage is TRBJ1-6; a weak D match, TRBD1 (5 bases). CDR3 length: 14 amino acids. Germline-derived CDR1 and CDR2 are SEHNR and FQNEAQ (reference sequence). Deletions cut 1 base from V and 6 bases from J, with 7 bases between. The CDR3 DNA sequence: TGTGCCAGCAGCTTAGGGGGCCCTAATTCACCCCTCCACTTT. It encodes CASSLGGPNSPLHF.

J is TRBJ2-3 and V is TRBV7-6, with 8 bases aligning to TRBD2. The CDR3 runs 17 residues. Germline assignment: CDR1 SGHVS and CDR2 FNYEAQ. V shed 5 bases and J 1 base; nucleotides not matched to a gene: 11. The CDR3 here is CASSRAGLGARTDTQYF. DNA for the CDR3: TGTGCCAGCAGCCGGGCGGGACTAGGGGCCCGCACAGATACGCAGTATTTT.

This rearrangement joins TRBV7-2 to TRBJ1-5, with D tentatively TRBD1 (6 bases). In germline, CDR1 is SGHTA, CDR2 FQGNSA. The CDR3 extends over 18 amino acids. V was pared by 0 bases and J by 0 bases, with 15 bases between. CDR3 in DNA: TGTGCCAGCAGCTTAGCTCCTGGGACATTTTATAGCAATCAGCCCCAGCATTTT. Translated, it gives CASSLAPGTFYSNQPQHF.

CDR3 sequence (DNA): TGTGCCAGCAGCTTAGAAGGCTCGAGCACCGGGGAGCTGTTTTTT. This codes for CASSLEGSSTGELFF. This chain links TRBV7-6 with TRBJ2-2; D not resolved. With 1 base removed from V and 4 bases from J, the gap between germline ends came to 10 bases. CDR1 SGHVS and CDR2 FNYEAQ come from the germline V gene. The CDR3 is 15 amino acids.

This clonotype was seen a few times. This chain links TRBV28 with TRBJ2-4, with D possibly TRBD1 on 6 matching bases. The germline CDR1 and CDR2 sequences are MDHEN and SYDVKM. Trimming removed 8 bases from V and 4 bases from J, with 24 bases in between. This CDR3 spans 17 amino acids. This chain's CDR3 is CASGAGTGLTSKNIQYF. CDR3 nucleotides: TGTGCCAGCGGAGCAGGAACAGGGCTGACATCAAAAAACATTCAGTACTTC.

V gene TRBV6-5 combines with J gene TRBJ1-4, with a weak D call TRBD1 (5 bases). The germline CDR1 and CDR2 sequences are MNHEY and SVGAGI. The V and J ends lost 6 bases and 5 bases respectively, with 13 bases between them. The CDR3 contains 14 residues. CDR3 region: CASRRGAPNEKLFF. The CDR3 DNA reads TGTGCCAGCAGGAGGGGCGCTCCAAATGAAAAACTGTTTTTT.

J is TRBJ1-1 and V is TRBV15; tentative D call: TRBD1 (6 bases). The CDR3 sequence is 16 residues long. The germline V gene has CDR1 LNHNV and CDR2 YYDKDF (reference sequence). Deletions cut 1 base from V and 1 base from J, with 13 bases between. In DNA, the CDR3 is TGTGCCACCAGCAGAGTTTTAAACAGGGAGAACACTGAAGCTTTCTTT. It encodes CATSRVLNRENTEAFF.

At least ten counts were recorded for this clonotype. The DNA for the CDR3 is TGCGCCAGCAGCTTGGAATCCGTTATGAACACTGAAGCTTTCTTT. Protein: CASSLESVMNTEAFF. This chain joins TRBV5-1 and TRBJ1-1, with no clear D. Trimming removed 0 bases from V and 0 bases from J, with 9 bases in between. The germline CDR1 and CDR2 sequences are SGHRS and YFSETQ. The CDR3 totals 15 residues.

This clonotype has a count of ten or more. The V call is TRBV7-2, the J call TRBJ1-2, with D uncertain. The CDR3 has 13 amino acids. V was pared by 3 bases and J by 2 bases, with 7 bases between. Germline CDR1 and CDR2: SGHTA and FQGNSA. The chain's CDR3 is CASSLERNYGYTF. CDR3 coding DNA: TGTGCCAGCAGCTTGGAAAGGAACTATGGCTACACCTTC. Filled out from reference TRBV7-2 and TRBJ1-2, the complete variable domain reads GAGVSQSPSNKVTEKGKDVELRCDPISGHTALYWYRQSLGQGLEFLIYFQGNSAPDKSGLPSDRFSAERTGGSVSTLTIQRTQQEDSAVYLCASSLERNYGYTFGSGTRLTVV.

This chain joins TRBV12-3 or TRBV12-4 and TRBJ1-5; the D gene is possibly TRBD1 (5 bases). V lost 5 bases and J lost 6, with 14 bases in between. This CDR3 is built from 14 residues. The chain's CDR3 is CASSPTGLSQPQHF. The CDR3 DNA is TGTGCCAGCAGTCCTACAGGTCTAAGTCAGCCCCAGCATTTT.